This T cell receptor beta chain was profiled in a study of cytotoxic CD8 clonotypes in ibrutinib-treated CLL. Study information: Median treatment time before response sampling was over 9 months, range 6 to 36.

Germline V gives CDR1 WSHSY, CDR2 SAAADI. This CDR3 has 15 amino acids. Deletions cut 8 bases from V and 1 base from J, with 12 bases between. The planned depth of sequencing spanned 1 in 200,000 to 1 in 1 million T cells. Profiling relied on immunoSEQ multiplex PCR, and the TCRdb table lists in-frame clones only, not all of them. The sample yields roughly 50,000 clones, about three fifths seen once. This clone was found a few times. Its antigen is undetermined. Study-wide results and limits: A difference in sampling times existed between sustained-remission and progressing patients.

This clonotype was sampled from a human donor with chronic lymphocytic leukemia. Sequencing used PBMCs, obtained after 24 months of ibrutinib treatment. This chain uses TRBV10-2 with TRBJ1-6; a weak D match, TRBD1 (6 bases). In DNA, the CDR3 is TGCGCCAGCGGGGGCGAAACGTCCTATAATTCACCCCTCCACTTT. Its translation is CASGGETSYNSPLHF.